These 31 T cell receptor beta chains share one sample of origin, sequenced in a study of shared T cell receptors in the human thymus. Sequenced by immunoSEQ multiplex PCR; TCRdb stores in-frame clones only, minus some. Of more than 550,000 clones listed, more than 70% are singletons. These data were also reused for a study on human thymus T cells.

The sequencing input was thymocytes. Receptors originate from a boy in the first two years of life with a congenital heart defect.

V gene TRBV11-2 combines with J gene TRBJ2-7; the match to TRBD2 covers 11 bases. The CDR3 covers 15 residues. The trim removed 5 bases at V and 3 bases at J, leaving 6 bases unmatched. Germline V gene data show CDR1 as SGHAT and CDR2 as FQNNGV. The DNA of the CDR3 is TGTGCCAGCAGCCAAAAGACTAGCGGGGACTACGAGCAGTACTTC. It translates to CASSQKTSGDYEQYF.

The rearrangement uses TRBV4-3 and TRBJ1-2, with D unresolved. Germline values: CDR1 LGHNA, CDR2 YSLEER. This CDR3 comprises 16 residues. V lost 0 bases, J lost 2 bases, and 13 bases lay in between. This chain's CDR3 is CASSQEMGGMNYGYTF. As DNA, the CDR3 is TGCGCCAGCAGCCAAGAAATGGGCGGGATGAACTATGGCTACACCTTC.

This CDR3 is CASSTQLAGGPPYNEQFF. Here the CDR3 DNA reads TGTGCCAGCAGCACCCAACTAGCGGGAGGGCCCCCTTACAATGAGCAGTTCTTC. V is TRBV7-8 and J is TRBJ2-1; the match to TRBD2 covers 13 bases. Germline CDR1 is SGHVS and CDR2 is FQNEAQ. The junction had 11 bases not matched to a gene; V was cut back by 5 bases and J by 4 bases. The CDR3 contains 18 residues.

The rearrangement joins TRBV6-1 to TRBJ2-7; tentatively, D is TRBD1 (5 bases). Trimming cost V 4 bases and J 1 base, with 8 bases left between them. The germline V gene encodes CDR1 MNHNS and CDR2 SASEGT. This CDR3 contains 13 residues. The CDR3 region is CASSARVSYEQYF. CDR3 nucleotide sequence: TGTGCCAGCAGTGCCAGGGTTTCCTACGAGCAGTACTTC.

The CDR3 region is CASSPGQGKYF. CDR3 DNA sequence: TGTGCCAGCTCGCCGGGACAGGGGAAGTATTTT. The chain uses TRBV18 and TRBJ2-3; 10 positions agree with TRBD1. V dropped 6 bases and J dropped 13; count of bases not matched to a gene: 4. The CDR3 is 11 amino acids. Germline CDR1 KGHSH, CDR2 LQKENI.

Turning to this clone: This same CDR3 is encoded by further DNA sequences in the sample. V usage is TRBV27 and J usage is TRBJ1-2; TRBD1 agrees at 9 bases. V was clipped by 6 bases and J by 3 bases; unmatched bases: 5. Germline V CDR1 and CDR2: MNHEY, SMNVEV (reference sequence). This CDR3 comprises 14 residues. CDR3 sequence reads: CASSPDRGDYGYTF. CDR3 DNA sequence: TGTGCCAGCAGCCCGGACAGGGGAGACTATGGCTACACCTTC.

The chain employs TRBV5-5 and TRBJ2-1, with TRBD2 identical over 7 bases. This CDR3 is 16 amino acids long. Germline-derived CDR1 and CDR2 are SGHKS and YYEKEE (reference sequence). V lost 0 bases to trimming and J lost 6 bases; unmatched junction nucleotides: 9. In DNA form, the CDR3 reads TGTGCCAGCAGCTTGGCCTGGCGGGAGAGGGGCAATGAGCAGTTCTTC. Protein sequence: CASSLAWRERGNEQFF. The whole variable domain, filled in from reference TRBV5-5 and TRBJ2-1, reads DAGVTQSPTHLIKTRGQQVTLRCSPISGHKSVSWYQQVLGQGPQFIFQYYEKEERGRGNFPDRFSARQFPNYSSELNVNALLLGDSALYLCASSLAWRERGNEQFFGPGTRLTVL.

The chain recombines TRBV30 with TRBJ1-5, with 8 bases fitting TRBD1. This CDR3 comprises 14 residues. Germline V gives CDR1 GTSNPN, CDR2 SVGIG (reference sequence). With V trimmed by 2 bases and J by 5 bases, 5 bases remained unmatched. The CDR3, as DNA: TGTGCCTGGAGTTTGACAGGGGAGTATCAGCCCCAGCATTTT. This gives the protein CAWSLTGEYQPQHF.

This chain links TRBV9 with TRBJ2-1; D may be TRBD2 (6 bases). Trimming shortened V by 3 bases and J by 2 bases, and 18 bases separated the two germline ends. The CDR3 extends over 17 amino acids. Germline CDR1 reads SGDLS; CDR2 reads YYNGEE. The CDR3 DNA reads as TGTGCCAGCAGCGAAGTGATTGGGGGGAGAGCCTACAATGAGCAGTTCTTC. Protein sequence: CASSEVIGGRAYNEQFF.

This chain links TRBV14 with TRBJ2-3; tentatively, D is TRBD2 (5 bases). The CDR3 is 19 amino acids. Between the trimmed V and J ends, which lost 0 bases and 0 bases, there was a span of 19 bases. The germline gives CDR1 SGHDN, CDR2 FVKESK. DNA of the CDR3: TGTGCCAGCAGCCAAGACGCGGTGGAGGAAGCCACTAGCACAGATACGCAGTATTTT. This encodes CASSQDAVEEATSTDTQYF.

The V and J genes are TRBV4-2 and TRBJ2-5; D might be TRBD2 (5 bases). The J call may not be correct, given that the DNA end is closer to TRBJ2-7. CDR1 and CDR2 from the germline V gene are LGHNA and YNFKEQ. The CDR3 extends over 16 amino acids. The CDR3 region is CASSQDDREWAYEQYF. For the CDR3, the DNA is TGTGCCAGCAGCCAAGATGACCGGGAATGGGCCTACGAGCAGTACTTC.

The chain couples TRBV7-3 to TRBJ2-3; 9 nucleotides align to TRBD2. V was clipped by 5 bases and J by 2 bases; unmatched bases: 5. Germline CDR1 and CDR2: SGHTA and FQGTGA. CDR3 length: 15 amino acids. The CDR3 DNA is TGTGCCAGCAGCCCGCGGGGGGGAGACACAGATACGCAGTATTTT. Its protein product is CASSPRGGDTDTQYF.

V usage is TRBV29-1 and J usage is TRBJ2-7; 7 bases match TRBD1. V shed 5 bases, J shed 5 bases, and the junction held 9 bases outside the gene matches. The CDR3 runs to 13 residues. Germline CDR1 reads SQVTM; CDR2 reads ANQGSEA. The CDR3 nucleotides read TGCAGCGTTCTTAACAGGGGTTCCCACGAGCAGTACTTC. Amino acids: CSVLNRGSHEQYF.

The V gene is TRBV28, the J gene TRBJ2-5, with D possibly TRBD1 on 6 matching bases. Trimming left V 5 bases short and J 5 bases short, with 18 bases between. CDR1 and CDR2 from the germline V gene are MDHEN and SYDVKM. The CDR3 runs to 15 residues. The CDR3 spells CASSVLQGARETQYF. The CDR3 region has the DNA TGTGCCAGCAGTGTTTTACAGGGTGCCCGGGAGACCCAGTACTTC.

V and J are TRBV6-5 and TRBJ2-7; 8 bases match TRBD2. CDR3 length: 16 amino acids. V shed 1 base, J shed 1 base, and the junction held 6 bases outside the gene matches. Germline CDR1 reads MNHEY; CDR2 reads SVGAGI. DNA for the CDR3: TGTGCCAGCAGTTACTACCGGGAGGGGCCATCCTACGAGCAGTACTTC. Its translation is CASSYYREGPSYEQYF.

In this sample, this clone turned up once. The gene calls are TRBV14 and TRBJ1-2; possible D gene TRBD1, 6 bases. The ends were cut back, 0 bases at V and 4 bases at J, with 18 bases in the middle. Germline values: CDR1 SGHDN, CDR2 FVKESK. This CDR3 has 17 amino acids. The CDR3 DNA reads as TGTGCCAGCAGCCAAGACTCCGGGACAAGGAGCCTCTATGGCTACACCTTC. Amino acids: CASSQDSGTRSLYGYTF.

The chain carries TRBV7-6 and TRBJ2-1; TRBD2 matches at 7 bases. The V and J ends lost 0 bases and 5 bases, in that order; junction bases with no gene match: 10. Germline assignment: CDR1 SGHVS and CDR2 FNYEAQ. The CDR3 contains 17 residues. The DNA of the CDR3 is TGTGCCAGCAGCTTAGCCTTACGCGGGAGAAAGGACAATGAGCAGTTCTTC. It is translated as CASSLALRGRKDNEQFF.

This rearrangement joins TRBV14 to TRBJ2-1, with D possibly matching TRBD1 (5 bases). This CDR3 has 16 amino acids. CDR1 SGHDN and CDR2 FVKESK come from the germline V gene. V dropped 5 bases and J dropped 5 bases, with 19 bases sitting between them. The CDR3, as DNA: TGTGCCAGCAGCAAACGCACAGGTAGTTCCGACAATGAGCAGTTCTTC. Translation: CASSKRTGSSDNEQFF.

DNA for the CDR3: TGTGCCAGCAGTCCCAAATCCCGCCGACAGGGACGAGGGGAAAAACTGTTTTTT. Its translation is CASSPKSRRQGRGEKLFF. This chain uses TRBV28 with TRBJ1-4; 7 nucleotides match TRBD1. The germline V gene has CDR1 MDHEN and CDR2 SYDVKM. CDR3 length: 18 residues. Trimming took 5 bases from V and 8 from J; bases not matched to a gene: 20.

The chain employs TRBV28 and TRBJ2-1; TRBD1 agrees at 8 bases. CDR3 length: 16 residues. Per germline, CDR1 MDHEN and CDR2 SYDVKM. The ends lost 2 bases at V and 5 bases at J; junction bases unmatched: 8. The CDR3 coding sequence is TGTGCCAGCAGTTTAGGAGACAGGGGTATCGACAATGAGCAGTTCTTC. Residues: CASSLGDRGIDNEQFF.

The V gene is TRBV4-1, the J gene TRBJ1-2, with 7 bases lining up with TRBD1. The J segment lost 1 base and the V segment lost 0 bases, leaving 8 bases of the junction unmatched. The V gene's germline CDR1 is MGHRA and CDR2 YSYEKL. This CDR3 comprises 17 residues. The CDR3 DNA reads as TGCGCCAGCAGCCAAGAGACCGGGACAGTTCGTAACTATGGCTACACCTTC. Its translation is CASSQETGTVRNYGYTF.

The chain carries TRBV5-6 and TRBJ1-1; a possible D gene is TRBD1 (5 bases). The germline V gene encodes CDR1 SGHDT and CDR2 YYEEEE. The CDR3 runs to 16 residues. Trimming stripped 0 bases from V and 8 bases from J, with 20 bases between. This chain's CDR3 is CASSLGRVGDGSEAFF. For the CDR3, the DNA is TGTGCCAGCAGCTTGGGGAGGGTAGGGGACGGGAGCGAAGCTTTCTTT.

The chain couples TRBV28 to TRBJ2-2, with TRBD2 matching over 8 bases. The trim removed 3 bases at V and 3 bases at J, leaving 3 bases unmatched. This CDR3 is built from 15 residues. In germline, CDR1 is MDHEN, CDR2 SYDVKM. The CDR3 bases are TGTGCCAGCAGTTTCCCCGGGGGGGACACCGGGGAGCTGTTTTTT. Protein: CASSFPGGDTGELFF. The whole variable domain, remainder taken from reference TRBV28 and TRBJ2-2, is DVKVTQSSRYLVKRTGEKVFLECVQDMDHENMFWYRQDPGLGLRLIYFSYDVKMKEKGDIPEGYSVSREKKERFSLILESASTNQTSMYLCASSFPGGDTGELFFGEGSRLTVL.

The chain uses TRBV6-1 and TRBJ2-4; 10 nucleotides agree with TRBD1. V was clipped by 7 bases and J by 3 bases; unmatched bases: 6. Germline CDR1 is MNHNS and CDR2 is SASEGT. There are 15 residues in the CDR3. CDR3 amino acids: CASKGQGFSKNIQYF. The DNA of the CDR3 is TGTGCCAGCAAGGGACAGGGGTTTAGCAAAAACATTCAGTACTTC.

The chain is built from TRBV6-1 and TRBJ1-2; TRBD1 matches at 7 bases. Germline trimming cut 8 bases from V and 4 bases from J; bases unmatched to any gene: 4. CDR1 is MNHNS and CDR2 is SASEGT in the germline V gene. The CDR3 is made up of 12 amino acids. The CDR3: CASPRDSYGYTF. The CDR3 DNA reads as TGTGCCAGCCCCCGGGACAGCTATGGCTACACCTTC.

This chain links TRBV9 with TRBJ1-2, with 8 bases fitting TRBD1. The V gene end was trimmed by 3 bases and the J gene end by 4 bases; junction bases not matched to a gene: 8. Looked up from germline, CDR1 is SGDLS and CDR2 is YYNGEE. This CDR3 comprises 15 residues. The chain's CDR3 is CASSGKTGVGYGYTF. The CDR3 coding sequence is TGTGCCAGCAGCGGAAAGACAGGGGTGGGCTATGGCTACACCTTC.

This chain joins TRBV28 and TRBJ2-1; D unresolved. Trimming pared 6 bases from V and 2 bases from J, leaving 14 bases between. Germline V gives CDR1 MDHEN, CDR2 SYDVKM. This CDR3 has 15 amino acids. The CDR3 loop reads CASSNGWSTYNEQFF. The CDR3 bases are TGTGCCAGCAGCAACGGATGGAGTACCTACAATGAGCAGTTCTTC.

The chain couples TRBV5-5 to TRBJ1-5; D is perhaps TRBD1 (6 bases). V shed 1 base and J shed 5 bases, with 10 bases lying between them. The CDR3 has 14 amino acids. CDR1 is SGHKS, CDR2 YYEKEE, per germline (reference sequence). The CDR3 DNA is TGTGCCAGCAGCTTGAGGACAGCTCATCAGCCCCAGCATTTT. Amino acids: CASSLRTAHQPQHF.

The genes are TRBV15 and TRBJ1-5, with 11 bases fitting TRBD1. The CDR3 is 20 amino acids. The junction had 19 bases not matched to a gene; V was cut back by 5 bases and J by 4 bases. Germline lookup yields CDR1 LNHNV and CDR2 YYDKDF (reference sequence). CDR3: CATSWTGGESPDILNQPQHF. The CDR3 nucleotides read TGTGCCACCAGCTGGACAGGGGGCGAGTCGCCTGACATTTTAAATCAGCCCCAGCATTTT.

The V gene is TRBV4-1, the J gene TRBJ1-6; TRBD1 matches 7 bases. This CDR3 has 14 residues. Looked up from germline, CDR1 is MGHRA and CDR2 is YSYEKL. Trimming removed 3 bases from V and 10 bases from J; junction bases left unmatched: 6. Written as DNA, the CDR3 is TGCGCCAGCAGCCACGACAGGGAATCCTCACCCCTCCACTTT. This gives the protein CASSHDRESSPLHF.

This clone was seen only once. The genes are TRBV29-1 and TRBJ2-7; 13 bases align to TRBD2. From germline, CDR1 is SQVTM and CDR2 ANQGSEA. The CDR3 covers 14 residues. The J segment lost 2 bases and the V segment lost 6 bases, leaving 4 bases of the junction unmatched. The CDR3 sequence: CSVATSGGTYEQYF. The CDR3, as DNA: TGCAGCGTGGCGACTAGCGGGGGGACCTACGAGCAGTACTTC.